These 2 T cell receptor beta chains originate from one sample sequenced in a study of T cells in Graves' hyperthyroidism and ophthalmopathy. RNA transcripts provided the source from which TCR beta CDR3 regions were amplified. Carried out on the TCR CDR3, a first-round RT-PCR used the HTBI primer set. TCRdb recomputed calls from the multiplex PCR reads with MiXCR, one row per CDR3 protein. The repertoire has around 580,000 distinct CDR3 sequences, about 43% of them found once; the top ten carry about 7.8%. The source material was peripheral blood or thyroid tissue (not recorded which). The receptors here all came from a woman aged 18-29 years with Graves' hyperthyroidism.

V gene TRBV7-9 combines with J gene TRBJ2-7, with 7 bases identical to TRBD2. The CDR3 sequence is 15 residues long. Germline CDR1 SEHNR, CDR2 FQNEAQ (reference sequence). Germline trimming cut 3 bases from V and 3 bases from J; bases unmatched to any gene: 8. The chain's CDR3 is CASSFPGREDYEQYF. In nucleotides, the CDR3 is TGTGCCAGCAGCTTTCCAGGACGGGAGGACTACGAGCAGTACTTC.

This clonotype was observed a single time. The chain recombines TRBV7-3 with TRBJ1-1; weak D call: TRBD1 (5 bases). This CDR3 is built from 14 residues. V was pared by 6 bases and J by 1 base, with 12 bases between. Germline assignment: CDR1 SGHTA and CDR2 FQGTGA. Here the CDR3 DNA reads TGTGCCAGCAGTTTATACAGGACGAACACTGAAGCTTTCTTT. This sequence encodes CASSLYRTNTEAFF.